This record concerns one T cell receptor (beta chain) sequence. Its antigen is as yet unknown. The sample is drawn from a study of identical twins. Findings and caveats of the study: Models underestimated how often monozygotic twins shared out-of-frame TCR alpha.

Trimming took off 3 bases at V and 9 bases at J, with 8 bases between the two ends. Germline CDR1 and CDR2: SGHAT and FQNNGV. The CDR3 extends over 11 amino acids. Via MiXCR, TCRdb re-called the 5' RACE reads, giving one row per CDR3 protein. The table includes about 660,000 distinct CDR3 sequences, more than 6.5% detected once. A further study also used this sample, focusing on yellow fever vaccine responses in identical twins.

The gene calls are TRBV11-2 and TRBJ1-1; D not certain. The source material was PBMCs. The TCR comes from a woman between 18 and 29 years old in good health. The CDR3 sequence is CASSFPGKAFF. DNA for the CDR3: TGTGCCAGCAGCTTTCCGGGGAAAGCTTTCTTT.